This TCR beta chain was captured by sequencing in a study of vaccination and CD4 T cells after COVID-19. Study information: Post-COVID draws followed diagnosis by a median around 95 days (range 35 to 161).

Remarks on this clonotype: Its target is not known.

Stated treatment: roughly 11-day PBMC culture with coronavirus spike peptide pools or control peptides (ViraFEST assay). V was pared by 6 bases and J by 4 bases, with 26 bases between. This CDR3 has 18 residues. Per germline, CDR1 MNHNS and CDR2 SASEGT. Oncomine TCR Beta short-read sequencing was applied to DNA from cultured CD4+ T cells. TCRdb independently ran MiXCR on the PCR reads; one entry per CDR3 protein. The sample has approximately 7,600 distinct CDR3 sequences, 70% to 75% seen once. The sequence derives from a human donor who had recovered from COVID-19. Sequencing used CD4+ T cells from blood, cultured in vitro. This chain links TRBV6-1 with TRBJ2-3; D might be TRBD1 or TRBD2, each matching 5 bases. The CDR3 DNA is TGTGCCAGCAGACGTACTCCCTCCGGGACGTTGGGACCAGATACGCAGTATTTT. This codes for CASRRTPSGTLGPDTQYF.